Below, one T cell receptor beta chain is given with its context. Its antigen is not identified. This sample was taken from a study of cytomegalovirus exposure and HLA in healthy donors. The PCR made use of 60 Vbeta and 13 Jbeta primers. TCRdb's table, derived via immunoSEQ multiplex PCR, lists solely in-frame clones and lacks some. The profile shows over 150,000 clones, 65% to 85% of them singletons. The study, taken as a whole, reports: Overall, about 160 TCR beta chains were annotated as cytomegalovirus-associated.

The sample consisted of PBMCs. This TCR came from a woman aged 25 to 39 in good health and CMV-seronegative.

CDR3 sequence reads: CASSLAGQGGQETQYF. CDR3 DNA sequence: TGCGCCAGCAGCTTGGCAGGACAGGGAGGTCAAGAGACCCAGTACTTC. The V gene is TRBV5-1, the J gene TRBJ2-5, with TRBD1 matching over 8 bases. This CDR3 is 16 amino acids long. Germline loops: CDR1 SGHRS, CDR2 YFSETQ. V was pared by 0 bases and J by 2 bases, with 6 bases of the junction left unmatched.